This TCR beta chain was obtained from a study of technical replicates of blood from a handful of donors. Germline V gene lookup returns CDR1 SGHVS and CDR2 FNYEAQ. CDR3 length: 13 amino acids. Between the trimmed V and J ends, which lost 4 bases and 1 base, there was a span of 6 bases. Produced via immunoSEQ multiplex PCR; TCRdb's table is partial and in-frame only. The sample contains approximately 88,000 clones, around 96% of which appear only once. Sequenced: T cells isolated from PBMCs. The clonotype originates from a human donor in good health. The chain recombines TRBV7-6 with TRBJ2-3, with TRBD2 as a possible D gene (5 bases). In DNA, the CDR3 is TGTGCCAGCAGCTCGGAGGGCACAGATACGCAGTATTTT. Residues: CASSSEGTDTQYF.